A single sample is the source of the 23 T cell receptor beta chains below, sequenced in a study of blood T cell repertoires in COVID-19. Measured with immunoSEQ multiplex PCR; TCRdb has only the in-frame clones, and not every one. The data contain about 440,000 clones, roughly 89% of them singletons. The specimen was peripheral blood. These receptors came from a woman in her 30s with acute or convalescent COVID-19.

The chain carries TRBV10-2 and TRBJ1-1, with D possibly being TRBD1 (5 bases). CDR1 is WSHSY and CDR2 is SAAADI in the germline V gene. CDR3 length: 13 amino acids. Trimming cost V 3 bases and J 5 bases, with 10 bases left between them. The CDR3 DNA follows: TGCGCCAGCAGTGATCCCGGGGGGACTGAAGCTTTCTTT. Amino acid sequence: CASSDPGGTEAFF.

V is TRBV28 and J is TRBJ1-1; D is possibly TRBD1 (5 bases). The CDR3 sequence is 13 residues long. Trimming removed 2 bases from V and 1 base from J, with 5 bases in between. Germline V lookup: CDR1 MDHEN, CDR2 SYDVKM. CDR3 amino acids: CASSLTGNTEAFF. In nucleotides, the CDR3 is TGTGCCAGCAGTTTAACAGGGAACACTGAAGCTTTCTTT.

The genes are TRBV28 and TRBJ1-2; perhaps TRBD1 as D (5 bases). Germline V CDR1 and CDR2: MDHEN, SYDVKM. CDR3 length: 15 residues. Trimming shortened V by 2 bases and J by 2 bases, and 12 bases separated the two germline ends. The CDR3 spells CASSLGRTPNYGYTF. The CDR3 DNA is TGTGCCAGCAGTTTAGGCCGGACACCAAACTATGGCTACACCTTC.

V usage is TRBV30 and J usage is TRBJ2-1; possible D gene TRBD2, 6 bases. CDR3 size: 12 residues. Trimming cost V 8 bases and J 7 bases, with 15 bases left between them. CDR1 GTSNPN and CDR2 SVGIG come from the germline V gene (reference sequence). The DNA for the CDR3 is TGTGCCGGGCGGGACCCCTCAAATGAGCAGTTCTTC. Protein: CAGRDPSNEQFF.

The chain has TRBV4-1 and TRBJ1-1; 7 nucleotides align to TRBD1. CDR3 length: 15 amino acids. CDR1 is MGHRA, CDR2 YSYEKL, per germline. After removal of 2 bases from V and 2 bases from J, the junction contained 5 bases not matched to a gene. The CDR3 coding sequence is TGCGCCAGCAGCCAACCGGGACAGACTAACACTGAAGCTTTCTTT. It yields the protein CASSQPGQTNTEAFF.

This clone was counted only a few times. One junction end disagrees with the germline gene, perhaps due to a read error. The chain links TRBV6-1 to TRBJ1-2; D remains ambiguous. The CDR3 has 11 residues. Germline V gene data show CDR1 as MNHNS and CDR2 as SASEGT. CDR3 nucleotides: TGTGCCAGCAGTGAAGTAGCGACTTACTCCTTC. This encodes CASSEVATYSF.

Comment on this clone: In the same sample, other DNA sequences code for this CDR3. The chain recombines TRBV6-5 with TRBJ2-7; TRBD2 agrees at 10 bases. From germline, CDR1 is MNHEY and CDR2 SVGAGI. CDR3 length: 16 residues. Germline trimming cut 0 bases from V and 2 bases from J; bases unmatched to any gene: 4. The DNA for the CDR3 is TGTGCCAGCAGTTACTCGTCTAGCGGGGGAACCTACGAGCAGTACTTC. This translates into CASSYSSSGGTYEQYF.

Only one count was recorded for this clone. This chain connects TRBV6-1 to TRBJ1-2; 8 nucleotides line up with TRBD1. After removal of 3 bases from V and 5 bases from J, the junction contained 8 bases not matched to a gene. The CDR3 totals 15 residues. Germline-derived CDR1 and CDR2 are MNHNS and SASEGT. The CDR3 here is CASSETGDLSYGYTF. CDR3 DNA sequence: TGTGCCAGCAGTGAGACAGGGGATCTATCGTATGGCTACACCTTC.

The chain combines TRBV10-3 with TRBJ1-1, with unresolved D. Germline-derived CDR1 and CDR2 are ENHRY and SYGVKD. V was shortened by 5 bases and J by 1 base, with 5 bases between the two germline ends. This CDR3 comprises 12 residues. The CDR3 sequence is CAISRQNTEAFF. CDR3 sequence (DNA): TGTGCCATCAGTAGACAGAACACTGAAGCTTTCTTT.

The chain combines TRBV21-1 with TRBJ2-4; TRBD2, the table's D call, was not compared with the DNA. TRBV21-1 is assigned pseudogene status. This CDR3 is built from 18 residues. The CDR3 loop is CASSKDRPALAGENIQYF. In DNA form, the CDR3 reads TGTGCCAGCAGCAAAGACCGCCCTGCCCTAGCGGGGGAAAACATTCAGTACTTC.

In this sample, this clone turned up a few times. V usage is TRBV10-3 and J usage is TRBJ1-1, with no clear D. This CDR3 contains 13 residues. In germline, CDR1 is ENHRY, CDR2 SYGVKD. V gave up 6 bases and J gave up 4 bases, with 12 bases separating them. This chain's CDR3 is CAISPRSGTEAFF. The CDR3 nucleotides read TGTGCCATCAGCCCTCGCTCGGGCACTGAAGCTTTCTTT.

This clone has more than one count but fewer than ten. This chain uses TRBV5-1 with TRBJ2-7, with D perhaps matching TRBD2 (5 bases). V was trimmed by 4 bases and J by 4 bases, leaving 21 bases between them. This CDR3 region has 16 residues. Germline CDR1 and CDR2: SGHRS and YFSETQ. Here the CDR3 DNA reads TGCGCCAGCAGCCTCCAAGGGCCCGGGGTGGGGTACGAGCAGTACTTC. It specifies CASSLQGPGVGYEQYF.

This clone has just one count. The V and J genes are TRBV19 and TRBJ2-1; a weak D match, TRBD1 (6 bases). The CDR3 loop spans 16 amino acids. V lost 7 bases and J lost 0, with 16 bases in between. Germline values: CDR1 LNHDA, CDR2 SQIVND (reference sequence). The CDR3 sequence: CASTDPGGGSYNEQFF. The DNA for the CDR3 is TGTGCCAGTACCGACCCTGGGGGCGGCTCCTACAATGAGCAGTTCTTC.

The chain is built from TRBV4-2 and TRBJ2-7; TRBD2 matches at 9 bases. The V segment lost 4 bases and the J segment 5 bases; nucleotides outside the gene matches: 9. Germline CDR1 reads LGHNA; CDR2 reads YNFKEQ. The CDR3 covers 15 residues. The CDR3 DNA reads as TGTGCCAGCAGCCTCCGGGCTAGCGGGGCTCACGAGCAGTACTTC. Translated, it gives CASSLRASGAHEQYF.

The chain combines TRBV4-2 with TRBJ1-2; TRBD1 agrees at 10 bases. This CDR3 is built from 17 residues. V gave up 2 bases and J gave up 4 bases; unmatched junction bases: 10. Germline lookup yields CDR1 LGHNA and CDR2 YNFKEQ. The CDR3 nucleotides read TGTGCCAGCAGCCAAACCCGACAGGGGGCGTATGGCTATGGCTACACCTTC. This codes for CASSQTRQGAYGYGYTF.

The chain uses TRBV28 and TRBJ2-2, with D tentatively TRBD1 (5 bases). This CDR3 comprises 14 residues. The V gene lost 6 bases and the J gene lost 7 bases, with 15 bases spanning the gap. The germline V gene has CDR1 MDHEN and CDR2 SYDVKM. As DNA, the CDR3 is TGTGCCAGCAGATTCCCGCAGGGCGTCGGGGAGCTGTTTTTT. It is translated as CASRFPQGVGELFF.

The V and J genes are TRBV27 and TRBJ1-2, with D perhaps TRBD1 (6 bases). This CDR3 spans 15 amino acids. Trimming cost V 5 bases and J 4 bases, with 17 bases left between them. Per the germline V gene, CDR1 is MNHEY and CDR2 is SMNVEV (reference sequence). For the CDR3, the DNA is TGTGCCAGCAGTCCAGGGACATTCGCGACCTATGGCTACACCTTC. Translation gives CASSPGTFATYGYTF.

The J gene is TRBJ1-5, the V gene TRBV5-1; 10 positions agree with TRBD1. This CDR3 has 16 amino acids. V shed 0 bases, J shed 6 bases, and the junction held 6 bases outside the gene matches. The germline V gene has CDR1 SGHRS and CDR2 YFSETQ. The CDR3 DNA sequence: TGCGCCAGCAGCTTGGCCGGTGACAGGGGGCGTCAGCCCCAGCATTTT. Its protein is CASSLAGDRGRQPQHF.

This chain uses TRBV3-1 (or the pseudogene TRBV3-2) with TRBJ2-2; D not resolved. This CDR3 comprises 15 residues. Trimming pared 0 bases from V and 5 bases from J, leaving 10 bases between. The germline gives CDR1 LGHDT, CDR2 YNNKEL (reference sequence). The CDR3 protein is CASSQDSGFTGELFF. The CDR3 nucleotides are TGTGCCAGCAGCCAAGATTCCGGGTTTACCGGGGAGCTGTTTTTT.

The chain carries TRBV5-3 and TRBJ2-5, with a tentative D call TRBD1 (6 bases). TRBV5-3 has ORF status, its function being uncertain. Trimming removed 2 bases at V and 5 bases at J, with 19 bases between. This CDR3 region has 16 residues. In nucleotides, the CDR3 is TGTGCCAGAAGCTTTGGGGGACAACTTTTTCCCGAGACCCAGTACTTC. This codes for CARSFGGQLFPETQYF.

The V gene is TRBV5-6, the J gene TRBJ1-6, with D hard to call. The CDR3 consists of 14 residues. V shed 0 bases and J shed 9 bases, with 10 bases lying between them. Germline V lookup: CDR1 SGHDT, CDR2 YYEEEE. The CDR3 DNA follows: TGTGCCAGCAGCTTGGCCCCCTGGGCTTCACCCCTCCACTTT. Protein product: CASSLAPWASPLHF.

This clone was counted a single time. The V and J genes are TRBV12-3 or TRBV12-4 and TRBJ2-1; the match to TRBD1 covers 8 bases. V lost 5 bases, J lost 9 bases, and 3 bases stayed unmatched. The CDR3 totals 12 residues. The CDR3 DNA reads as TGTGCCAGCAGTCTTCAGGGGGCTGAGCAGTTCTTC. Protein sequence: CASSLQGAEQFF.

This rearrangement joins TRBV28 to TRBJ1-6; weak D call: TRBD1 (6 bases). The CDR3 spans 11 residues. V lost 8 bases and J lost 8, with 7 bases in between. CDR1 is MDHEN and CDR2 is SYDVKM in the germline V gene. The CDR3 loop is CASSGDSPLHF. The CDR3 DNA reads TGTGCCAGCTCAGGGGATTCACCCCTCCACTTT.